These 22 T cell receptor beta chains were sequenced from one sample in a study of shared clonotypes between healthy human individuals. Repertoires were generated with immunoSEQ multiplex PCR, while TCRdb's copy carries only in-frame clones and drops some. The data show around 1.4 million clones, approximately 98.5% seen once. Material: naive CD4+ T cells sorted from blood. The subset denotes: CD45RA+ positively selected. These receptors were taken from a man aged 25-45 years in good health.

The chain is built from TRBV5-5 and TRBJ2-5; the D call may be TRBD1 or TRBD2 (5 bases each). This CDR3 contains 14 residues. The V gene's germline CDR1 is SGHKS and CDR2 YYEKEE (reference sequence). Trimming left V 4 bases short and J 1 base short, with 11 bases between. The CDR3, as DNA: TGTGCCAGCAGCCCTCGGGACCCCCAAGAGACCCAGTACTTC. As protein: CASSPRDPQETQYF.

The rearrangement joins TRBV7-9 to TRBJ1-1, with 8 bases matching TRBD1. The V segment lost 4 bases and the J segment 8 bases; nucleotides outside the gene matches: 0. The germline CDR1 and CDR2 sequences are SEHNR and FQNEAQ (reference sequence). CDR3 length: 11 residues. The CDR3 bases are TGTGCCAGCAGCTGGACAGGGGAAGCTTTCTTT. Translating it yields CASSWTGEAFF.

The chain links TRBV10-3 to TRBJ2-1; 15 nucleotides match TRBD2. Germline values: CDR1 ENHRY, CDR2 SYGVKD. V shed 6 bases and J 4 bases; nucleotides not matched to a gene: 4. There are 16 residues in the CDR3. CDR3 region: CAIRGTSGRIYNEQFF. The DNA of the CDR3 is TGTGCCATCAGGGGGACTAGCGGGAGGATATACAATGAGCAGTTCTTC.

Concerning this clone itself: This same CDR3 is encoded by further DNA sequences in the sample. The rearrangement uses TRBV7-2 and TRBJ2-7, with D perhaps matching TRBD2 (6 bases). Germline V lookup: CDR1 SGHTA, CDR2 FQGNSA. V shed 3 bases and J shed 1 base, with 10 bases lying between them. This CDR3 spans 14 amino acids. The CDR3 reads CASSLSGRSYEQYF. The CDR3 DNA is TGTGCCAGCAGCTTGAGCGGGCGTTCCTACGAGCAGTACTTC. Together with reference TRBV7-2 and TRBJ2-7, the CDR3 gives the full variable domain: GAGVSQSPSNKVTEKGKDVELRCDPISGHTALYWYRQSLGQGLEFLIYFQGNSAPDKSGLPSDRFSAERTGGSVSTLTIQRTQQEDSAVYLCASSLSGRSYEQYFGPGTRLTVT.

The rearrangement links TRBV6-1 to TRBJ1-1; possible D gene TRBD1, 5 bases. V was clipped by 4 bases and J by 0 bases, with 9 bases between them. Germline V gene data show CDR1 as MNHNS and CDR2 as SASEGT. The CDR3 totals 14 residues. CDR3 sequence: CASSAGTVNTEAFF. In DNA form, the CDR3 reads TGTGCCAGCAGTGCGGGGACGGTGAACACTGAAGCTTTCTTT.

The rearrangement links TRBV5-8 to TRBJ2-6; D unresolved. The CDR3 length is 15 residues. V lost 4 bases and J 2 bases, leaving 10 bases between the germline ends. CDR1 and CDR2 from the germline V gene are SGHTS and YDEGEE. CDR3 DNA sequence: TGTGCCAGCAGCCACCGTGGGCCTGGGGCCAACGTCCTGACTTTC. As protein: CASSHRGPGANVLTF.

DNA for the CDR3: TGTGCCAGCAGCCAAATTCGGGGGCCCACCGGGGAGCTGTTTTTT. It encodes CASSQIRGPTGELFF. The V call is TRBV14, the J call TRBJ2-2, with D perhaps assigned TRBD1 or TRBD2 (6 bases each). V lost 2 bases and J 4 bases, leaving 11 bases between the germline ends. In germline, CDR1 is SGHDN, CDR2 FVKESK. The CDR3 is made up of 15 amino acids.

This clone occurred once. Other nucleotide sequences from this sample produce the same CDR3. V usage is TRBV7-9 and J usage is TRBJ1-4; D not certain. Per germline, CDR1 SEHNR and CDR2 FQNEAQ (reference sequence). CDR3 length equals 13 residues. V lost 4 bases to trimming and J lost 6 bases, with 9 bases between them. The CDR3 loop is CASSSRTYEKLFF. CDR3 coding DNA: TGTGCCAGCAGCTCCCGGACGTATGAAAAACTGTTTTTT.

The J gene is TRBJ1-5, the V gene TRBV18, with 10 bases identical to TRBD1. Per germline, CDR1 KGHSH and CDR2 LQKENI. V lost 6 bases to trimming and J lost 5 bases; unmatched junction nucleotides: 10. The CDR3 is 16 amino acids. The CDR3 bases are TGTGCCAGCTCCCCCGGGACAGGGGTTGGGGATCAGCCCCAGCATTTT. Translated: CASSPGTGVGDQPQHF.

CDR3 sequence reads: CSVAVGSEQYF. CDR3 DNA: TGCAGCGTTGCTGTTGGGTCGGAGCAGTACTTC. The J gene is TRBJ2-7, the V gene TRBV29-1; D is unclear. Per the germline V gene, CDR1 is SQVTM and CDR2 is ANQGSEA. V was shortened by 4 bases and J by 7 bases, with 11 bases between the two germline ends. This CDR3 region has 11 residues.

The chain joins TRBV5-8 to TRBJ2-5, with TRBD1 matching over 7 bases. V dropped 4 bases and J dropped 5; count of bases not matched to a gene: 11. Germline V gene sequence: CDR1 SGHTS, CDR2 YDEGEE. The CDR3 is made up of 15 amino acids. The CDR3 spells CASSRNRGPWETQYF. The CDR3 DNA sequence: TGTGCCAGCAGCCGGAACAGGGGTCCGTGGGAGACCCAGTACTTC. Supplemented by reference TRBV5-8 and TRBJ2-5, the full variable domain reads EAGVTQSPTHLIKTRGQQATLRCSPISGHTSVYWYQQALGLGLQFLLWYDEGEERNRGNFPPRFSGRQFPNYSSELNVNALELEDSALYLCASSRNRGPWETQYFGPGTRLLVL.

This rearrangement joins TRBV18 to TRBJ2-3; D unclear. Trimming pared 5 bases from V and 0 bases from J, leaving 12 bases between. The CDR3 is made up of 15 amino acids. Germline V CDR1 and CDR2: KGHSH, LQKENI. CDR3 sequence: CASSALSDSTDTQYF. Here the CDR3 DNA reads TGTGCCAGCTCAGCATTATCCGACAGCACAGATACGCAGTATTTT.

The rearrangement links TRBV9 to TRBJ2-1; the match to TRBD2 covers 13 bases. The V and J ends lost 5 bases and 11 bases, in that order; junction bases with no gene match: 13. The CDR3 is 16 residues long. Germline V gives CDR1 SGDLS, CDR2 YYNGEE. CDR3 loop: CASSDTGTSGNRKQFF. In DNA, the CDR3 is TGTGCCAGCAGTGACACCGGGACTAGCGGGAATCGAAAGCAGTTCTTC.

J is TRBJ1-5 and V is TRBV28; TRBD1 is a possible D gene (5 bases). The CDR3 contains 15 residues. Trimming cost V 8 bases and J 3 bases, with 17 bases left between them. CDR1 and CDR2 (germline): MDHEN, SYDVKM. The CDR3 region is CASVLPLGDNQPQHF. CDR3 DNA: TGTGCCAGCGTTCTCCCCTTAGGGGACAATCAGCCCCAGCATTTT. Complete variable domain (other parts from reference TRBV28 and TRBJ1-5): DVKVTQSSRYLVKRTGEKVFLECVQDMDHENMFWYRQDPGLGLRLIYFSYDVKMKEKGDIPEGYSVSREKKERFSLILESASTNQTSMYLCASVLPLGDNQPQHFGDGTRLSIL.

V gene TRBV5-1 combines with J gene TRBJ2-1; D is perhaps TRBD2 (6 bases). Germline CDR1 is SGHRS and CDR2 is YFSETQ. This CDR3 comprises 14 residues. V gave up 2 bases and J gave up 10 bases, with 16 bases separating them. CDR3 in amino acids: CASSFREPEGEQFF. The CDR3 DNA sequence: TGCGCCAGCAGCTTCCGGGAACCGGAGGGAGAGCAGTTCTTC.

This chain connects TRBV7-6 to TRBJ2-2; no definite D call. V lost 1 base to trimming and J lost 5 bases, with 5 bases between them. There are 13 residues in the CDR3. The germline V gene encodes CDR1 SGHVS and CDR2 FNYEAQ. CDR3 coding DNA: TGTGCCAGCAGCTTAGTGCGGACCGGGGAGCTGTTTTTT. This gives the protein CASSLVRTGELFF.

This clone was seen just once. The genes are TRBV4-3 and TRBJ2-7; D is unclear. Trimming stripped 0 bases from V and 2 bases from J, with 8 bases between. Germline CDR1 is LGHNA and CDR2 is YSLEER. This CDR3 comprises 14 residues. For the CDR3, the DNA is TGCGCCAGCAGCCAAGAGGCCCCGGCCTACGAGCAGTACTTC. It encodes CASSQEAPAYEQYF.

V and J are TRBV7-9 and TRBJ2-1; D gene ambiguous. Germline V gene data show CDR1 as SEHNR and CDR2 as FQNEAQ (reference sequence). V was cut by 11 bases and J by 13 bases, with 9 bases left in between. The CDR3 contains 8 residues. The DNA of the CDR3 is TGTGCCTGGAGTCCCCAGTTCTTC. Residues: CAWSPQFF.

V is TRBV19 and J is TRBJ2-1; TRBD1 matches at 11 bases. V was pared by 9 bases and J by 4 bases, with 14 bases of the junction left unmatched. Germline V gene lookup returns CDR1 LNHDA and CDR2 SQIVND (reference sequence). The CDR3 consists of 17 residues. For the CDR3, the DNA is TGTGCCAGCTCGGGATGGCTGGGACAGGGGGGGTACAATGAGCAGTTCTTC. This translates into CASSGWLGQGGYNEQFF.

Here the CDR3 DNA reads TGTGCCAGCAGCTTAGGGGTCAAATCGGAACGCATACAAGAGACCCAGTACTTC. It specifies CASSLGVKSERIQETQYF. This chain joins TRBV11-2 and TRBJ2-5; unclear D gene. CDR3 size: 18 residues. V was shortened by 1 base and J by 2 bases, with 20 bases between the two germline ends. Germline CDR1 SGHAT, CDR2 FQNNGV.

V gene TRBV29-1 combines with J gene TRBJ2-1, with 7 bases identical to TRBD1. The junction had 12 bases not matched to a gene; V was cut back by 6 bases and J by 7 bases. The CDR3 extends over 14 amino acids. The germline V gene encodes CDR1 SQVTM and CDR2 ANQGSEA. In DNA, the CDR3 is TGCAGCGTAGAACCGGGACAGAAGCCTAATGAGCAGTTCTTC. Residues: CSVEPGQKPNEQFF.

The chain uses TRBV2 and TRBJ2-5; D unresolved. Germline CDR1 and CDR2: SNHLY and FYNNEI. CDR3 length equals 14 residues. With 6 bases removed from V and 5 bases from J, the gap between germline ends came to 16 bases. The DNA of the CDR3 is TGTGCCAGCAGCACCCCTAACAGCGCGGAGACCCAGTACTTC. Residues: CASSTPNSAETQYF. Full variable domain (remainder filled in from reference TRBV2 and TRBJ2-5): EPEVTQTPSHQVTQMGQEVILRCVPISNHLYFYWYRQILGQKVEFLVSFYNNEISEKSEIFDDQFSVERPDGSNFTLKIRSTKLEDSAMYFCASSTPNSAETQYFGPGTRLLVL.